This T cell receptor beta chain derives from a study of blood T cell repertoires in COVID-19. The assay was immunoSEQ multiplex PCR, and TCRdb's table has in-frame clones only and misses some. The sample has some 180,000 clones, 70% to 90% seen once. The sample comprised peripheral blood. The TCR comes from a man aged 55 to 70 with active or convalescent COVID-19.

The CDR3 bases are TGTGCCAGCAGCCAAGTTAAGGGGGCGCGTAATTTCTTC. Protein: CASSQVKGARNFF. The chain recombines TRBV14 with TRBJ2-1; 7 nucleotides agree with TRBD1. The CDR3 loop spans 13 amino acids. The J segment lost 16 bases and the V segment lost 1 base, leaving 10 bases of the junction unmatched. Germline V lookup: CDR1 SGHDN, CDR2 FVKESK. Variable domain in full (rest from reference TRBV14 and TRBJ2-1): EAGVTQFPSHSVIEKGQTVTLRCDPISGHDNLYWYRRVMGKEIKFLLHFVKESKQDESGMPNNRFLAERTGGTYSTLKVQPAELEDSGVYFCASSQVKGARNFFGPGTRLTVL.